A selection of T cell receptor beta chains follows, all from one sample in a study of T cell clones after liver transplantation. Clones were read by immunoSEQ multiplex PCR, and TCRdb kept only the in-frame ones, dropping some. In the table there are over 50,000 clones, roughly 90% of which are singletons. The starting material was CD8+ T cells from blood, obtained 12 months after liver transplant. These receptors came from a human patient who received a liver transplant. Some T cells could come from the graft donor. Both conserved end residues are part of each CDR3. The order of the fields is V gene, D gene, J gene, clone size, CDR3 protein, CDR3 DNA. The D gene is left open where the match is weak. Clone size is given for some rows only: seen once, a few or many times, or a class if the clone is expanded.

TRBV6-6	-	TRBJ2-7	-	CASSYDGFSSSYEQYF	TGTGCCAGCAGTTACGATGGCTTTTCTAGCTCCTACGAGCAGTACTTC
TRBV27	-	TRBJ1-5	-	CASSLGTRNQPQHF	TGTGCCAGCAGTTTAGGGACAAGAAATCAGCCCCAGCATTTT
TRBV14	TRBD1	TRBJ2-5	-	CASSQVRTGPNETQYF	TGTGCCAGCAGCCAAGTCCGGACAGGGCCCAACGAGACCCAGTACTTC
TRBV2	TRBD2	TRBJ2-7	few	CASSEAGGVPGEQYF	TGTGCCAGCAGTGAAGCTGGGGGGGTCCCAGGGGAGCAGTACTTC
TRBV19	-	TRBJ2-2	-	CASRDGELFF	TGTGCCAGTAGAGACGGGGAGCTGTTTTTT
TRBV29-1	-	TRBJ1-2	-	CSVLGPNYGYTF	TGCAGCGTTCTGGGGCCTAACTATGGCTACACCTTC
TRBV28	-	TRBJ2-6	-	CASSRGGLGANVLTF	TGTGCCAGCTCTAGAGGGGGGCTTGGGGCCAACGTCCTGACTTTC
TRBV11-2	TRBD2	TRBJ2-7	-	CASSLGRTSGYEQYF	TGTGCCAGCAGCTTAGGACGGACTAGCGGCTACGAGCAGTACTTC
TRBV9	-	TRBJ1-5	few	CASSLGGSNQPQHF	TGTGCCAGCAGCCTCGGAGGTAGCAATCAGCCCCAGCATTTT
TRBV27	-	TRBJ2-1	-	CASSLSSGSYNEQFF	TGTGCCAGCAGTTTATCTAGCGGTTCCTACAATGAGCAGTTCTTC
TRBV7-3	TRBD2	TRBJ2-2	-	CASSLLREGLGELFF	TGTGCCAGCAGCTTATTGCGGGAGGGCCTCGGGGAGCTGTTTTTT
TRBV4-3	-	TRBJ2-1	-	CASSPGTYYNEQFF	TGCGCCAGCAGCCCTGGGACTTACTACAATGAGCAGTTCTTC
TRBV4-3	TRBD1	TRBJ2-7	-	CASSPGTGQYEQYF	TGCGCCAGCAGCCCGGGGACAGGGCAGTACGAGCAGTACTTC
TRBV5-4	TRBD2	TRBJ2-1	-	CASSFGRGDYNEQFF	TGTGCCAGCAGCTTCGGGCGGGGGGACTACAATGAGCAGTTCTTC
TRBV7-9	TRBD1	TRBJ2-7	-	CASSQRGQGLDEQYF	TGTGCCAGCAGCCAGAGGGGACAGGGCTTGGACGAGCAGTACTTC
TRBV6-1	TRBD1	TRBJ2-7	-	CASSPLDRLGYEQYF	TGTGCCAGCAGTCCCCTGGACAGGCTAGGCTACGAGCAGTACTTC
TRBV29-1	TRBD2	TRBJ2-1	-	CSVDLAGGSYNEQFF	TGCAGCGTTGATCTAGCGGGAGGGTCCTACAATGAGCAGTTCTTC
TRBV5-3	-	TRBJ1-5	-	CARSPRGRGYNQPQHF	TGTGCCAGAAGCCCCCGAGGGCGAGGATATAATCAGCCCCAGCATTTT
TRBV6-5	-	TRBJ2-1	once	CASSWERARNEQFF	TGTGCCAGCAGTTGGGAGCGGGCGCGCAATGAGCAGTTCTTC
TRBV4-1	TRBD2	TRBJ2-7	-	CASSQAGTSGTYEQYF	TGCGCCAGCAGCCAGGCCGGGACTAGCGGTACCTACGAGCAGTACTTC
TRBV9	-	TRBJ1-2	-	CASGGPYGYTF	TGTGCCAGCGGGGGCCCCTATGGCTACACCTTC
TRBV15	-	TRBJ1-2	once	CATSRDLSQGFGYTF	TGTGCCACCAGCAGAGATCTCAGCCAGGGGTTTGGCTACACCTTC
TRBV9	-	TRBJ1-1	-	CASSVGINTEAFF	TGTGCCAGCAGCGTGGGCATAAACACTGAAGCTTTCTTT
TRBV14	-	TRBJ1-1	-	CASSHREGNTEAFF	TGTGCCAGCAGCCACAGGGAGGGGAACACTGAAGCTTTCTTT
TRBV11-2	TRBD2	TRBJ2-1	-	CASSWGGLEFGEQFF	TGTGCCAGCAGCTGGGGGGGACTAGAGTTCGGAGAGCAGTTCTTC
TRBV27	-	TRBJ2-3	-	CASGPGEADTQYF	TGTGCCAGCGGCCCGGGGGAGGCAGATACGCAGTATTTT
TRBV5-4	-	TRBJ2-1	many	CASSSTQRNEQFF	TGTGCCAGCAGCTCAACCCAGCGGAATGAGCAGTTCTTC
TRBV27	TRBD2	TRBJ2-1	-	CASSPGLAGAYNEQFF	TGTGCCAGCAGTCCGGGACTAGCGGGAGCCTACAATGAGCAGTTCTTC
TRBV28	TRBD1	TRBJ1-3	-	CASGGQRLSGNTIYF	TGTGCCAGCGGGGGACAGAGGCTCTCTGGAAACACCATATATTTT
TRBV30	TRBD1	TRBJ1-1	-	CAWMGQGTEAFF	TGTGCCTGGATGGGACAGGGGACTGAAGCTTTCTTT
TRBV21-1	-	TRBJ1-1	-	CASSKVEGFMNTEAFF	TGTGCCAGCAGCAAAGTGGAGGGTTTCATGAACACTGAAGCTTTCTTT
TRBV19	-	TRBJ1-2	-	CASSIPTIGDYGYTF	TGTGCCAGTAGTATCCCCACCATAGGCGACTATGGCTACACCTTC
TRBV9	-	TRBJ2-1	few	CASSVAASSYNEQFF	TGTGCCAGCAGCGTAGCGGCTAGCTCCTACAATGAGCAGTTCTTC
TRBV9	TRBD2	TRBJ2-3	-	CASRPSGRASDTQYF	TGTGCCAGCAGACCTAGCGGGAGGGCCTCAGATACGCAGTATTTT
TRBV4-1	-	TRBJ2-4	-	CASSHRTGVMDKNIQYF	TGCGCCAGCAGCCACCGAACCGGGGTAATGGACAAAAACATTCAGTACTTC
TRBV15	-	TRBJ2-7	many	CATSRGSFYEQYF	TGTGCCACCAGCAGAGGATCTTTCTACGAGCAGTACTTC
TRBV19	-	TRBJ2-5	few	CASSMAQQETQYF	TGTGCCAGTAGTATGGCACAGCAAGAGACCCAGTACTTC
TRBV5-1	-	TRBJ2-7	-	CASSFGDSYEQYF	TGCGCCAGCAGCTTCGGAGACTCCTACGAGCAGTACTTC
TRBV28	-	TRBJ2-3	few	CASSFQRRTDTQYF	TGTGCCAGCAGTTTTCAGCGGCGCACAGATACGCAGTATTTT
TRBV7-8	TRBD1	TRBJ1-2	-	CASSFYRGTRPDYGYTF	TGTGCCAGCAGCTTCTACAGGGGCACCAGACCGGACTATGGCTACACCTTC
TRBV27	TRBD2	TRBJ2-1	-	CASSLQLAGVGEQFF	TGTGCCAGCAGTTTACAACTAGCGGGAGTCGGTGAGCAGTTCTTC
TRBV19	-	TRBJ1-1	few	CASSIGTNTEAFF	TGTGCCAGTAGTATTGGGACGAACACTGAAGCTTTCTTT
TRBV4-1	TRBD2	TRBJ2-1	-	CASSPRTSASDEQFF	TGCGCCAGCAGCCCCCGGACTAGCGCATCCGATGAGCAGTTCTTC
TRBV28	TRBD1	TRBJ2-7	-	CASSVDRVGAEGEQYF	TGTGCCAGCAGTGTAGACAGGGTCGGGGCCGAGGGCGAGCAGTACTTC
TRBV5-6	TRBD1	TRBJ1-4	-	CASSDREVTNEKLFF	TGTGCCAGCAGCGACAGGGAGGTCACTAATGAAAAACTGTTTTTT
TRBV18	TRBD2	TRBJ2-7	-	CASSPTPGLGPYEQYF	TGTGCCAGCTCACCAACACCGGGACTAGGTCCCTACGAGCAGTACTTC